A selection of T cell receptor beta chains follows, all from one sample in a study of T cell changes during pregnancy in multiple sclerosis. Sequencing used immunoSEQ multiplex PCR; TCRdb keeps in-frame clones, though not all of them. Here the sample spans about 61,000 clones, nearly 90% being singletons. The sequences come from peripheral blood, collected in the first trimester of pregnancy. These receptors came from a female donor with multiple sclerosis, enrolled in a pregnancy study. CDR3s include the opening cysteine and the closing phenylalanine or tryptophan. Fields, in order: clone size, V gene, J gene, D gene, CDR3 length, CDR3 DNA, CDR3 protein. The D gene is left open where the match is weak. For some rows the clone size is stated as once, few or many, or as a class when expanded; others skip it.

NA,TRBV9,TRBJ1-2,NA,13,TGTGCCAGCAGCGTAGTCCACGGCTATGGCTACACCTTC,CASSVVHGYGYTF
NA,TRBV5-1,TRBJ2-1,NA,15,TGCGCCAGCAGCCCAGGGCTAGCGCCTTACAATGAGCAGTTCTTC,CASSPGLAPYNEQFF
NA,TRBV2,TRBJ1-2,NA,13,TGTGCCAGCAGTGAACAGGAAAACTATGGCTACACCTTC,CASSEQENYGYTF
NA,TRBV7-3,TRBJ2-3,NA,16,TGTGCCAGCAGCTCACAACAGGGCGAAAGGGTTATTCCGCAGTATTTT,CASSSQQGERVIPQYF
NA,TRBV5-1,TRBJ2-4,TRBD1,16,TGCGCCAGCAGCCCTTGGGGACAGGGGGCCAAAAACATTCAGTACTTC,CASSPWGQGAKNIQYF
NA,TRBV4-3,TRBJ2-7,NA,15,TGCGCCAGCAGCCAAGTCCCCTTCAGGGTGGGTGAGCAGTACTTC,CASSQVPFRVGEQYF
once,TRBV19,TRBJ2-2,TRBD2,19,TGTGCCAGCCGTTATAAGGGACTAGCGGGAGTCGCGGGGACCGGGGAGCTGTTTTTT,CASRYKGLAGVAGTGELFF
NA,TRBV10-1,TRBJ2-7,TRBD2,13,TGCGCCAGCAGCCTAAGTACTAGCGACGAGCAGTACTTC,CASSLSTSDEQYF
NA,TRBV7-9,TRBJ1-2,TRBD1,14,TGTGCCAGCAGCCCGACCGGACAGGGCCATGGCTACACCTTC,CASSPTGQGHGYTF
NA,TRBV10-1,TRBJ2-3,TRBD1,16,TGCGCCAGCGGAGACCTAGGGGGCGCCGGCACAGATACGCAGTATTTT,CASGDLGGAGTDTQYF
NA,TRBV7-6,TRBJ2-5,NA,13,TGTGCCAGCAGCTTCAGACTCCAAGAGACCCAGTACTTC,CASSFRLQETQYF
NA,TRBV18,TRBJ1-1,TRBD1,13,TGTGCCAGCACCGGACAGGGAGGCACTGAAGCTTTCTTT,CASTGQGGTEAFF
NA,TRBV5-1,TRBJ1-1,TRBD1,15,TGCGCCAGCAGCAAGGACAGGGGGGTCGGCACTGAAGCTTTCTTT,CASSKDRGVGTEAFF
NA,TRBV18,TRBJ2-5,TRBD2,17,TGTGCCAGCTCACCCCGATATCAGCGGGAGAAACTAGAGACCCAGTACTTC,CASSPRYQREKLETQYF
NA,TRBV15,TRBJ1-1,NA,16,TGTGCCACCAGCAAGGAATACGGACGAGGCGGGGTTCCTGCTTTCTTT,CATSKEYGRGGVPAFF
NA,TRBV4-3,TRBJ1-2,NA,14,TGCGCCAGCAGCCAAGACAGGGTAGACTATGGCTACACCTTC,CASSQDRVDYGYTF
NA,TRBV10-2,TRBJ2-1,TRBD2,14,TGCGCCAGCACCGAGACTAGCGGATACAATGAGCAGTTCTTC,CASTETSGYNEQFF
NA,TRBV4-1,TRBJ2-7,TRBD1,18,TGCGCCAGCAGCCAAGACTTTTGGACCGGGACAGGGACCTACGAGCAGTACTTC,CASSQDFWTGTGTYEQYF
NA,TRBV5-6,TRBJ1-2,TRBD1,14,TGTGCCAGCAGCTTTCTGACAGGGGTTAGCGGCTACACCTTC,CASSFLTGVSGYTF
NA,TRBV4-1,TRBJ2-1,NA,16,TGCGCCAGCAGCCAAGCGCCACAGGGATTATACAATGAGCAGTTCTTC,CASSQAPQGLYNEQFF
NA,TRBV7-7,TRBJ2-2,TRBD2,16,TGTGCTAGCAGCTTACAAGCAGCGGGAATGCCCGGGGAGCTGTTTTTT,CASSLQAAGMPGELFF
NA,TRBV7-9,TRBJ2-3,TRBD2,16,TGTGCCAGCAGCTTGACTAGCGGGAGGGCCACAGATACGCAGTATTTT,CASSLTSGRATDTQYF
NA,TRBV28,TRBJ1-2,TRBD1,16,TGTGCCAGCAGTATAACCGGGACAGCCTATCCCTATGGCTACACCTTC,CASSITGTAYPYGYTF
NA,TRBV18,TRBJ1-2,TRBD1,15,TGTGCCAGCTCACTCGAACAGGGGCGAGACTATGGCTACACCTTC,CASSLEQGRDYGYTF
NA,TRBV28,TRBJ1-2,NA,15,TGTGCCAGTACAGACAGTTTGATCCGCTACTATGGCTACACCTTC,CASTDSLIRYYGYTF
NA,TRBV7-8,TRBJ1-1,NA,13,TGTGCCAGCAGCGGGAGACCAAACACTGAAGCTTTCTTT,CASSGRPNTEAFF
NA,TRBV11-2,TRBJ2-1,TRBD1,15,TGTGCCAGCAGCTCCCGGGACAGGGACAGTAATGAGCAGTTCTTC,CASSSRDRDSNEQFF
NA,TRBV28,TRBJ1-2,TRBD1,15,TGTGCCAGCATGGGGCAGGGGGCGGCGTACTATGGCTACACCTTC,CASMGQGAAYYGYTF
NA,TRBV19,TRBJ2-7,NA,15,TGTGCCAGTAAAGCAGACTTCTCAAGCTCCTACGAGCAGTACTTC,CASKADFSSSYEQYF
NA,TRBV18,TRBJ1-1,TRBD1,14,TGTGCCAGCTCAATACAGGGGAGTGAAGCTGAAGCTTTCTTT,CASSIQGSEAEAFF
NA,TRBV5-1,TRBJ2-1,TRBD1,17,TGCGCCAGCAGCCTAGGGACAGCCCCAAGCTCCTACAATGAGCAGTTCTTC,CASSLGTAPSSYNEQFF
NA,TRBV29-1,TRBJ2-7,TRBD1,13,TGCAGCGTTACCGGGACAGGGTCCCACGAGCAGTACTTC,CSVTGTGSHEQYF
NA,TRBV5-5,TRBJ1-1,NA,15,TGTGCCAGCAGCTTGAGAGAGGTGCGTACCACTGAAGCTTTCTTT,CASSLREVRTTEAFF
once,TRBV19,TRBJ2-1,NA,15,TGTGCCAGCACGGCGAGCGGACGGGGTATGGATGAGCAGTTCTTC,CASTASGRGMDEQFF
NA,TRBV5-1,TRBJ2-7,NA,14,TGCGCCAGCAGCTTGCAAAGCGAGACCTACGAGCAGTACTTC,CASSLQSETYEQYF
NA,TRBV7-6,TRBJ2-1,TRBD2,15,TGTGCCAGCAGCCCACTAGCGAGCTCCTACAATGAGCAGTTCTTC,CASSPLASSYNEQFF
NA,TRBV5-1,TRBJ2-2,TRBD1,15,TGCGCCAGCACAACCCAGACAGGGTGGACCGGGGAGCTGTTTTTT,CASTTQTGWTGELFF
NA,TRBV5-1,TRBJ1-3,TRBD1,15,TGCGCCAGCAGCTTGGAACAGGGGGCCGGAAACACCATATATTTT,CASSLEQGAGNTIYF
NA,TRBV7-8,TRBJ2-3,TRBD1,14,TGTGCCAGCAGCTTAACAGGGGTTAGGGATACGCAGTATTTT,CASSLTGVRDTQYF
NA,TRBV5-1,TRBJ2-3,NA,15,TGCGCCAGCAGCTTTTCAACTAGTAGCACAGATACGCAGTATTTT,CASSFSTSSTDTQYF
NA,TRBV6-1,TRBJ2-5,TRBD2,15,TGTGCCAGCAACCACAATCCGGGACTACAAGAGACCCAGTACTTC,CASNHNPGLQETQYF
NA,TRBV6-5,TRBJ2-2,NA,15,TGTGCCAGCAGTTGGCGATTCGAGGTTCCCGGGGAGCTGTTTTTT,CASSWRFEVPGELFF
few,TRBV19,TRBJ2-3,NA,15,TGTGCCAGTAGTATTTTGGGGACTAGCACAGATACGCAGTATTTT,CASSILGTSTDTQYF
NA,TRBV5-4,TRBJ2-2,TRBD2,16,TGTGCCAGCAGCACGACTAGCGGGAGTATTACCGGGGAGCTGTTTTTT,CASSTTSGSITGELFF
NA,TRBV19,TRBJ2-3,TRBD1,15,TGTGCCAGTAGTCCCCCGACAGGGGGGACAGATACGCAGTATTTT,CASSPPTGGTDTQYF
NA,TRBV7-9,TRBJ2-5,NA,13,TGTGCCAGCAGCTTAGGATTGCGTGAGACCCAGTACTTC,CASSLGLRETQYF
NA,TRBV27,TRBJ2-5,TRBD1,14,TGTGCCAGCAGAAACGGACAGGCTCAAGAGACCCAGTACTTC,CASRNGQAQETQYF